Below, 10 T cell receptor beta chains from the same sample are listed, as sequenced in a study of shared T cell receptors in the human thymus. Clones were read by immunoSEQ multiplex PCR, and TCRdb kept only the in-frame ones, dropping some. The sample holds about 660,000 clones, about 90% seen once. This sample also belongs to another study, concerning human thymus T cells.

The material sequenced was thymocytes. These TCRs come from a boy under two years old with a congenital heart defect.

The chain recombines TRBV5-4 with TRBJ2-1; TRBD2 matches at 9 bases. The CDR3 covers 17 residues. The J segment lost 5 bases and the V segment lost 0 bases, leaving 9 bases of the junction unmatched. Germline V lookup: CDR1 SGHNT, CDR2 YYREEE (reference sequence). CDR3: CASSLAIMREGHNEQFF. The CDR3, as DNA: TGTGCCAGCAGCTTGGCCATTATGCGGGAGGGGCACAATGAGCAGTTCTTC.

The rearrangement joins TRBV14 to TRBJ2-5, with a weak D call TRBD2 (5 bases). The CDR3 contains 14 residues. The germline gives CDR1 SGHDN, CDR2 FVKESK. The ends were cut back, 2 bases at V and 7 bases at J, with 14 bases in the middle. The CDR3 DNA reads TGTGCCAGCAGCCAATTGGGAGCGCCAGGGACCCAGTACTTC. Its protein is CASSQLGAPGTQYF.

J is TRBJ2-7 and V is TRBV14, with TRBD2 matching 9 bases. Germline CDR1 reads SGHDN; CDR2 reads FVKESK. V was pared by 4 bases and J by 0 bases, with 7 bases of the junction left unmatched. The length of the CDR3 is 16 residues. CDR3 nucleotide sequence: TGTGCCAGCAGCCCTCGGACTAGCGAAAGCTCCTACGAGCAGTACTTC. Translated: CASSPRTSESSYEQYF.

The V gene is TRBV19, the J gene TRBJ2-1, with no clear D. The V and J ends lost 5 bases and 0 bases respectively, with 14 bases between them. Germline lookup yields CDR1 LNHDA and CDR2 SQIVND (reference sequence). The CDR3 has 16 residues. In nucleotides, the CDR3 is TGTGCCAGTAGTCCCGCAACGGGTAGCTCCTACAATGAGCAGTTCTTC. Translation gives CASSPATGSSYNEQFF.

This clone was counted a few times. DNA for the CDR3: TGTGCCAGTAGGGAACAGGGGGGCTACGAGCAGTACTTC. Encoded protein: CASREQGGYEQYF. The rearrangement joins TRBV19 to TRBJ2-7, with 8 bases lining up with TRBD1. This CDR3 has 13 residues. The ends lost 6 bases at V and 3 bases at J; junction bases unmatched: 4. The germline CDR1 and CDR2 sequences are LNHDA and SQIVND (reference sequence).

The rearrangement links TRBV4-2 to TRBJ1-1; weak D call: TRBD1 (5 bases). CDR3 length: 17 amino acids. CDR1 LGHNA and CDR2 YNFKEQ come from the germline V gene. The V and J ends lost 1 base and 5 bases respectively, with 20 bases between them. The CDR3 bases are TGTGCCAGCAGCCAAGCTAGTTCCATCGGGGGGTCAACTGAAGCTTTCTTT. This encodes CASSQASSIGGSTEAFF.

This chain connects TRBV19 to TRBJ1-4; D not certain. Trimming took 3 bases from V and 4 from J, leaving 9 bases between them. CDR1 and CDR2 from the germline V gene are LNHDA and SQIVND (reference sequence). The CDR3 has 14 residues. The CDR3 DNA sequence: TGTGCCAGTAGTATTAGACTCGGTAATGAAAAACTGTTTTTT. This encodes CASSIRLGNEKLFF.

CDR3 in amino acids: CAATGAENTYEQYF. The CDR3 nucleotides read TGTGCCGCGACTGGGGCGGAGAACACCTACGAGCAGTACTTC. The V gene is TRBV10-3, the J gene TRBJ2-7; D is possibly TRBD1 (5 bases). This CDR3 has 14 amino acids. CDR1 and CDR2 (germline): ENHRY, SYGVKD. V was trimmed by 11 bases and J by 2 bases, leaving 19 bases between them.

The V call is TRBV4-3, the J call TRBJ2-1; the D gene is possibly TRBD2 (6 bases). Looked up from germline, CDR1 is LGHNA and CDR2 is YSLEER. V was trimmed by 0 bases and J by 4 bases, leaving 10 bases between them. CDR3 length equals 15 residues. CDR3: CASSQDRLAYNEQFF. The CDR3 DNA reads TGCGCCAGCAGCCAAGATCGTCTAGCGTACAATGAGCAGTTCTTC.

The chain combines TRBV4-2 with TRBJ1-5, with 7 bases matching TRBD1. The CDR3 is 16 amino acids. V trimming: 1 base; J trimming: 4 bases; junction bases outside the gene matches: 7. Germline CDR1 is LGHNA and CDR2 is YNFKEQ. CDR3 sequence (DNA): TGTGCCAGCAGCCAAGTACGGCAGGGACAGAATCAGCCCCAGCATTTT. It encodes CASSQVRQGQNQPQHF.